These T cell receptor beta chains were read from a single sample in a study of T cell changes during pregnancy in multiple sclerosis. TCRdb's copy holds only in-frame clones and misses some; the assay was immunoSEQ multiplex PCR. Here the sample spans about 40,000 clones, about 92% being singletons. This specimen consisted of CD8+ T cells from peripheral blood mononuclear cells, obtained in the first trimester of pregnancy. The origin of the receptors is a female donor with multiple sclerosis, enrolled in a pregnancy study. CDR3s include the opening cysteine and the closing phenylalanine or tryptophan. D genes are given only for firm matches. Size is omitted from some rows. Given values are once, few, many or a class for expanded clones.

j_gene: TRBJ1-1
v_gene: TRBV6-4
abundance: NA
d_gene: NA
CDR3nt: TGTGCCAGCAGGGACAACATGAACACTGAAGCTTTCTTT
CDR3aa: CASRDNMNTEAFF

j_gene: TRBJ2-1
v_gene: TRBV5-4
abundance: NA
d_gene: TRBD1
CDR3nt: TGTGCCAGCAGCGATATGAACAGGGGACCTCTCAATGAGCAGTTCTTC
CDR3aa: CASSDMNRGPLNEQFF

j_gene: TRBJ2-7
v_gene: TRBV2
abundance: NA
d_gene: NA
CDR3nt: TGTGCCAGCCGGACAGAGTTATACGAGCAGTACTTC
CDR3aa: CASRTELYEQYF

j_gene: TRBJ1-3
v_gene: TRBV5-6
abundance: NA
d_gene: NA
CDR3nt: TGTGCCAGCAGCTTGGGTCGGGGGAACACCATATATTTT
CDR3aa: CASSLGRGNTIYF

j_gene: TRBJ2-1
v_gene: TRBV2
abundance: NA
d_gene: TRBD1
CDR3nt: TGTGCCAGCAGTGAGTCTTGGACAGGGGCAGAGAATGAGCAGTTCTTC
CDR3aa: CASSESWTGAENEQFF

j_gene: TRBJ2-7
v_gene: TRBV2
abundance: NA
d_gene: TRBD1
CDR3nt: TGTGCCAGCAGGGGCACAGGGGGCGAATACGAGCAGTACTTC
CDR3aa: CASRGTGGEYEQYF

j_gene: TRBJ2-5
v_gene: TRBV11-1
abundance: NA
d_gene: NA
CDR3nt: TGTGCCAGCAGCCTAGGTTCGTACCAAGAGACCCAGTACTTC
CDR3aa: CASSLGSYQETQYF

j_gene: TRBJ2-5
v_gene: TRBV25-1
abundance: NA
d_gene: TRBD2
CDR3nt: TGTGCCAGCAGTGAGGGTAGCGGGGGGGGTGAGACCCAGTACTTC
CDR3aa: CASSEGSGGGETQYF

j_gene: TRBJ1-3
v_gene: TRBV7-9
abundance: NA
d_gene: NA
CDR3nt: TGTGCCAGCGATGGGGAGAGCTCTGGAAACACCATATATTTT
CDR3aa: CASDGESSGNTIYF

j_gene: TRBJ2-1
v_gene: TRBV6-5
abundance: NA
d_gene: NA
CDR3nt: TGTGCCAGCAGTTCGACAGTTAGCAATGAGCAGTTCTTC
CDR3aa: CASSSTVSNEQFF

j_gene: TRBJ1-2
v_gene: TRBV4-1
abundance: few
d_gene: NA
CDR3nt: TGCGCCAGCAGCCAAGTAGGAGGGAACTATGGCTACACCTTC
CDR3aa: CASSQVGGNYGYTF

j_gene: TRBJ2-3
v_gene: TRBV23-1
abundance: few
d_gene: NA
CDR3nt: TGCGCCAGGTATAGAAATAAAACAGATACGCAGTATTTT
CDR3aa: CARYRNKTDTQYF

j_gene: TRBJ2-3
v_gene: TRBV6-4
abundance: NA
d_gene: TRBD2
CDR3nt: TGTGCCAGCAGCTCGGTTGCGGCGGGGGGGCCAGATACGCAGTATTTT
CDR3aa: CASSSVAAGGPDTQYF

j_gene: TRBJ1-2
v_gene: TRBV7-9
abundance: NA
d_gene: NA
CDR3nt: TGTGCCAGCAGCTTAGCAGGCAGGTCCAACTATGGCTACACCTTC
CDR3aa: CASSLAGRSNYGYTF

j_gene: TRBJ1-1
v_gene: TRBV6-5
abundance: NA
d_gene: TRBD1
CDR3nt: TGTGCCAGCAGTTACAGGGGCGGACAGGCTGAAGCTTTCTTT
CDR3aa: CASSYRGGQAEAFF

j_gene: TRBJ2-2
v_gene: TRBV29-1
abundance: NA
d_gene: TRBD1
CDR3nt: TGCAGCGTTGAAGATAGGACAGGGGCCACCGGGGAGCTGTTTTTT
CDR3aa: CSVEDRTGATGELFF

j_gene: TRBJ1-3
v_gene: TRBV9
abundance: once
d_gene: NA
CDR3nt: TGTGCCAGCAGCCCCGAGAGCTCTGGAAACACCATATATTTT
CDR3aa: CASSPESSGNTIYF

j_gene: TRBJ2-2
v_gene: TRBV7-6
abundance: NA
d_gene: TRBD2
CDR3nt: TGTGCCAGCAGTACGACCGCGGGGGAGACCGGGGAGCTGTTTTTT
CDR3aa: CASSTTAGETGELFF

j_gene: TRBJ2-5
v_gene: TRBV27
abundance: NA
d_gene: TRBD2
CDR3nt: TGTGCCAGCAGTTTAACTAGCGGGGGGTGGAAAGAGACCCAGTACTTC
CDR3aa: CASSLTSGGWKETQYF

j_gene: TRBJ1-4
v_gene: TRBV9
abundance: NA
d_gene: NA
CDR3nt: TGTGCCAGCAGCATCCAAGACGGGCCCCCTGGGGCGGAACTGTTTTTT
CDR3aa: CASSIQDGPPGAELFF

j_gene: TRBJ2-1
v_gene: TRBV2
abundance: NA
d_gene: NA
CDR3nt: TGTGCCAGCAGTGAACTAGGCCTGACCTACAATGAGCAGTTCTTC
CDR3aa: CASSELGLTYNEQFF

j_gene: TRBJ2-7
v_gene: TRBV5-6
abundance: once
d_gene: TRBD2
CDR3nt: TGTGCCAGCAGCAGCCCCGGCGGGGGGAACCACGAGCAGTACTTC
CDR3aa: CASSSPGGGNHEQYF

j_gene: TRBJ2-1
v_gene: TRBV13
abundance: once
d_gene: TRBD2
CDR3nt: TGTGCCAGCAGCTACTTAGCGGGGGTAGGTAATGAGCAGTTCTTC
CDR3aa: CASSYLAGVGNEQFF

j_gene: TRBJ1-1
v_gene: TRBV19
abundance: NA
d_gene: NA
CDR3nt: TGTGCCAGTAGTATTCCGGGGGAGCTGTGGGAAGCTTTCTTT
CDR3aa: CASSIPGELWEAFF

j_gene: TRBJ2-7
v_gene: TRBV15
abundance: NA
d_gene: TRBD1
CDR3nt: TGTGCCACCAGCAGAGGCCCCCTGGACAGGGGTTACGAGCAGTACTTC
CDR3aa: CATSRGPLDRGYEQYF

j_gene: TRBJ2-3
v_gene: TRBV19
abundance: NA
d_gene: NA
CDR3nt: TGTGCCAGTAGTAGCGTCGACAGGCGCACAGATACGCAGTATTTT
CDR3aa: CASSSVDRRTDTQYF

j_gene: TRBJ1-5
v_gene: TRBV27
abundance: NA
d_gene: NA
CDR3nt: TGTGCCAGCAGTGCCACAGGTCATCAGCCCCAGCATTTT
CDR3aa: CASSATGHQPQHF

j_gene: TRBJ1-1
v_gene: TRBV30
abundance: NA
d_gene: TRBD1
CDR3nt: TGTGCCTGGAATGAACCCCCGACAGGGCGGGCTGAAGCTTTCTTT
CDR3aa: CAWNEPPTGRAEAFF

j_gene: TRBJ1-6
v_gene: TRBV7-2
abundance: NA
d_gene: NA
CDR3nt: TGTGCCAGCAGCTTAGACGGGGAGTCACCCCTCCACTTT
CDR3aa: CASSLDGESPLHF

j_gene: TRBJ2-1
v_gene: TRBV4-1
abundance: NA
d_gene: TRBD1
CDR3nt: TGCGCCAGCAAAGGACAGGGGGGGTACAATGAGCAGTTCTTC
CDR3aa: CASKGQGGYNEQFF

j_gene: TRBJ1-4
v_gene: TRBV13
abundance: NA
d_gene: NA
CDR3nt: TGTGCCAGCAGCTTCGGCAGGTCAAATGAAAAACTGTTTTTT
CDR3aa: CASSFGRSNEKLFF

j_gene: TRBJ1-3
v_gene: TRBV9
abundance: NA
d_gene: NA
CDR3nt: TGTGCCAGCAGCGTAGGCACTGGCTCTGGAAACACCATATATTTT
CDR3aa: CASSVGTGSGNTIYF

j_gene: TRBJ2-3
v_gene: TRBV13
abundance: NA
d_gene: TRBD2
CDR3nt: TGTGCCAGCAGCCAGGGACTAGCGGGACTGGGCAGGGGCCCAGATACGCAGTATTTT
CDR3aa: CASSQGLAGLGRGPDTQYF

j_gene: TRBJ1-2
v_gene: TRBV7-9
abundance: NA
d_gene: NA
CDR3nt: TGTGCCAGCAGCTTATCGGGTTCTCGCTATGGCTACACCTTC
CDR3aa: CASSLSGSRYGYTF

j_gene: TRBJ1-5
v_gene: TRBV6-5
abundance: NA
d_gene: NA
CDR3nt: TGTGCCAGCAGTTACTCAACGGGGTCCCAGCCCCAGCATTTT
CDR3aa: CASSYSTGSQPQHF

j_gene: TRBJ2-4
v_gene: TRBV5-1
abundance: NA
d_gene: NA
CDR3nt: TGCGCCCTACTGCGGCGGGGTGGGAACATTCAGTACTTC
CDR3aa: CALLRRGGNIQYF

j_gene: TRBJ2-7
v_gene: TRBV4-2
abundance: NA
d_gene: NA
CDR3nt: TGTGCCAGCAGCCCCCTGCGGGGGCAAACCTACGAGCAGTACTTC
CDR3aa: CASSPLRGQTYEQYF

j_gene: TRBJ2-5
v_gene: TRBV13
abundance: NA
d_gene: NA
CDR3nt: TGTGCCAGCAGCCCTCAAGAGACCCAGTACTTC
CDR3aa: CASSPQETQYF

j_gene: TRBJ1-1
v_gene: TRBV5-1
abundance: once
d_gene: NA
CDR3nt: TGCGCCAGCAGCTTGCGGGGAGGGCTTGCCACTGAAGCTTTCTTT
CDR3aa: CASSLRGGLATEAFF

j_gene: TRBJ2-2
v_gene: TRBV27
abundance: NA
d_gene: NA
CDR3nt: TGTGCCAGCAGTTCCTACACCGGGGAGCTGTTTTTT
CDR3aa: CASSSYTGELFF

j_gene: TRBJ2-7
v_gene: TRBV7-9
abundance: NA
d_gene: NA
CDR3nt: TGTGCCAGCAGCCCGGGTGGGGGGATCCTCGAGCAGTACTTC
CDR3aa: CASSPGGGILEQYF

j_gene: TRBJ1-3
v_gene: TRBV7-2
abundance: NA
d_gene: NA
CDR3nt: TGTGCCAGCAGCTTAGCGGGAGAAGCACAAGGAAACACCATATATTTT
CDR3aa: CASSLAGEAQGNTIYF

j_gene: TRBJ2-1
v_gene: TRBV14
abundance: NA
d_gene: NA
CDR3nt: TGTGCCAGCAGCCAAGATTGGACAGTAGTCAATGAGCAGTTCTTC
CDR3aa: CASSQDWTVVNEQFF

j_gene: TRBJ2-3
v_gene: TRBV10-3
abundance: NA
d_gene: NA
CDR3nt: TGTGCCATCAGTGAAGGGGCCATTAGGGATACGCAGTATTTT
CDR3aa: CAISEGAIRDTQYF

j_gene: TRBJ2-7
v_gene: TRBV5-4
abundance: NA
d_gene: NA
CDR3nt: TGTGCCAGCAGCTTAAGAGAATCCTACGAGCAGTACTTC
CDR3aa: CASSLRESYEQYF

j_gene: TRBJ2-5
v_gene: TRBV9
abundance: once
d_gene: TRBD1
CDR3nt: TGTGCCAGCAGCGTGGGACAGCAAGAGACCCAGTACTTC
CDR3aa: CASSVGQQETQYF

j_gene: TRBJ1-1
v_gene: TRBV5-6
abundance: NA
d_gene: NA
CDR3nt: TGTGCCAGCAGCCACCTACAGGGAGTGATTGAGAACACTGAAGCTTTCTTT
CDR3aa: CASSHLQGVIENTEAFF

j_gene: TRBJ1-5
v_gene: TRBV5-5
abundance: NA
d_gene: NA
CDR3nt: TGTGCCAGCAGCTTGGGTCTGGGAGATCAGCCCCAGCATTTT
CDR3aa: CASSLGLGDQPQHF

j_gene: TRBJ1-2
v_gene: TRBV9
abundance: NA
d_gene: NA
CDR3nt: TGTGCCAGCAGCCACGGTGGGGGGGGAGACTACACCTTC
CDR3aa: CASSHGGGGDYTF